The present entry profiles one TCR beta chain with its context. What it binds is not known. This record comes from a study of PD-1 blockade in classical Hodgkin lymphoma. Sequencing used immunoSEQ multiplex PCR; TCRdb keeps in-frame clones, though not all of them. The sample lists under 20,000 clones; 76% were seen once. Study-level results: Nivolumab starters within 1 year of ASCT were excluded.

Time point here: cycle 4 day 1 (C4D1), after less than 7 weeks of nivolumab. Every patient was affected by relapse after autologous stem cell transplantation, while exposure to brentuximab vedotin was not uniform. Best responses included complete response and partial response; otherwise, the best response was progressive disease. Trimming took off 3 bases at V and 4 bases at J, with 6 bases between the two ends. The CDR3 extends over 12 amino acids. CDR1 is MNHEY, CDR2 SMNVEV, per germline (reference sequence). This TCR was recovered from a human donor with classical Hodgkin lymphoma. This sample comprised peripheral blood mononuclear cells (PBMCs), obtained before the fourth cycle of nivolumab. The chain employs TRBV27 and TRBJ2-5; D not certain. The CDR3 DNA follows: TGTGCCAGCAGTTTTCACCGAGAGACCCAGTACTTC. This sequence encodes CASSFHRETQYF.